This entry lists 21 T cell receptor beta chains sequenced from one sample in a study of sequential checkpoint blockade in melanoma. Treatment here: randomized to nivolumab then ipilimumab (arm A) or the reverse (arm B). Generated by immunoSEQ multiplex PCR, the TCRdb table keeps only in-frame clones and is missing some. The sample lists about 18,000 clones, 50% to 65% seen once, with 15% to 20% in the top ten. This material consisted of CD8+ T cells sorted from blood (inferred from file names), taken from a patient given nivolumab and ipilimumab in sequence. The receptors were gathered from a human donor with melanoma.

The chain is built from TRBV27 and TRBJ1-1; D gene unclear. Germline assignment: CDR1 MNHEY and CDR2 SMNVEV (reference sequence). CDR3 length: 14 amino acids. With 4 bases removed from V and 5 bases from J, the gap between germline ends came to 14 bases. CDR3: CASSYISRRTEAFF. Here the CDR3 DNA reads TGTGCCAGCAGTTATATTAGTCGGAGGACTGAAGCTTTCTTT.

The V and J genes are TRBV5-4 and TRBJ2-7, with D hard to call. The V gene's germline CDR1 is SGHNT and CDR2 YYREEE (reference sequence). V gave up 2 bases and J gave up 4 bases, with 10 bases separating them. The CDR3 spans 13 residues. CDR3 sequence: CASSFGLSYEQYF. CDR3 bases: TGTGCCAGCAGCTTCGGTCTGAGTTACGAGCAGTACTTC.

J is TRBJ2-1 and V is TRBV6-5; 11 positions match TRBD2. The trim removed 2 bases at V and 7 bases at J, leaving 4 bases unmatched. The CDR3 loop spans 15 amino acids. Germline CDR1 is MNHEY and CDR2 is SVGAGI. The CDR3 region is CASSYGTSGTNEQFF. As DNA, the CDR3 is TGTGCCAGCAGTTACGGGACTAGCGGTACGAATGAGCAGTTCTTC.

This clone is medium-sized in the sample. This CDR3 is CASSILAASYNEQFF. CDR3 bases: TGTGCCAGTAGTATTCTAGCGGCTTCCTACAATGAGCAGTTCTTC. The chain has TRBV19 and TRBJ2-1; TRBD2 agrees at 7 bases. Germline CDR1 and CDR2: LNHDA and SQIVND (reference sequence). Trimming removed 3 bases from V and 1 base from J; junction bases left unmatched: 3. There are 15 residues in the CDR3.

The V and J genes are TRBV7-9 and TRBJ2-7; D is perhaps TRBD2 (6 bases). Looked up from germline, CDR1 is SEHNR and CDR2 is FQNEAQ (reference sequence). Trimming removed 5 bases at V and 4 bases at J, with 12 bases between. CDR3 size: 13 residues. Here the CDR3 DNA reads TGTGCCAGCAGCGGGGACTGGGGTTACGAGCAGTACTTC. This encodes CASSGDWGYEQYF.

The chain has TRBV6-5 and TRBJ2-5; D remains unclear. CDR1 is MNHEY, CDR2 SVGAGI, per germline. Trimming took off 6 bases at V and 5 bases at J, with 16 bases between the two ends. The CDR3 length is 14 residues. CDR3 nucleotide sequence: TGTGCCAGCAGAGAATGGGTCGGGTCGGAGACCCAGTACTTC. Translating it yields CASREWVGSETQYF.

V and J are TRBV7-2 and TRBJ2-7; perhaps TRBD2 as D (6 bases). The V end lost 3 bases, the J end lost 3 bases, and 12 bases lay between the germline ends. This CDR3 contains 14 residues. The germline gives CDR1 SGHTA, CDR2 FQGNSA. The CDR3 loop is CASSFYGGNYEQYF. The CDR3 region has the DNA TGTGCCAGCAGCTTCTACGGGGGAAACTACGAGCAGTACTTC.

V gene TRBV5-1 combines with J gene TRBJ1-1, with 9 positions matching TRBD1. V lost 2 bases and J lost 2; bases outside the gene matches: 7. The germline V gene encodes CDR1 SGHRS and CDR2 YFSETQ. CDR3 length equals 16 residues. CDR3 sequence (DNA): TGCGCCAGCAGCTTTTCCGGGACAGGGTTTAACACTGAAGCTTTCTTT. Protein product: CASSFSGTGFNTEAFF.

The rearrangement joins TRBV13 to TRBJ1-2; D possibly corresponds to TRBD1 (5 bases). The CDR3 spans 14 residues. The V and J ends lost 0 bases and 2 bases respectively, with 7 bases between them. Germline CDR1 PRHDT, CDR2 FYEKMQ (reference sequence). CDR3 loop: CASSLGGANYGYTF. CDR3 sequence (DNA): TGTGCCAGCAGCTTAGGAGGGGCAAACTATGGCTACACCTTC.

V is TRBV11-1 and J is TRBJ2-7, with D perhaps TRBD1 (5 bases). The V and J ends lost 0 bases and 6 bases respectively, with 18 bases between them. Germline CDR1 is SGHAT and CDR2 is FQDESV (reference sequence). This CDR3 comprises 16 residues. Here the CDR3 DNA reads TGTGCCAGCAGCTTAGCCTTCTTTCAGGGTTACCGCGAGCAGTACTTC. It codes for CASSLAFFQGYREQYF.

This clone was counted between two and nine times. The V and J genes are TRBV6-5 and TRBJ2-7; 7 bases agree with TRBD2. Germline-derived CDR1 and CDR2 are MNHEY and SVGAGI. The CDR3 sequence is 15 residues long. J gave up 3 bases and V 6 bases, and 11 bases lay outside the gene matches. The CDR3 DNA follows: TGTGCCAGCAGCCACTTCCTCGGGGAGGGCTACGAGCAGTACTTC. Translated: CASSHFLGEGYEQYF.

The J gene is TRBJ2-1, the V gene TRBV15; 10 positions match TRBD2. Germline CDR1 reads LNHNV; CDR2 reads YYDKDF (reference sequence). Trimming took 5 bases from V and 6 from J; bases not matched to a gene: 1. CDR3 size: 13 residues. In nucleotides, the CDR3 is TGTGCCACCAGCGGACTAGCGGCCAATGAGCAGTTCTTC. It specifies CATSGLAANEQFF.

The V call is TRBV6-5, the J call TRBJ1-2; 9 positions agree with TRBD1. Germline V CDR1 and CDR2: MNHEY, SVGAGI. The CDR3 has 14 residues. J lost 3 bases, V lost 5 bases, and 4 bases had no gene match. Here the CDR3 reads CASSPTGGYYGYTF. DNA for the CDR3: TGTGCCAGCAGTCCGACAGGGGGTTACTATGGCTACACCTTC.

The chain employs TRBV6-5 and TRBJ2-7; D is uncertain. CDR3 length: 11 residues. V was trimmed by 8 bases and J by 6 bases, leaving 11 bases between them. CDR1 MNHEY and CDR2 SVGAGI come from the germline V gene. CDR3 sequence (DNA): TGTGCCAGCGGTAGTATTTTCGAGCAGTACTTC. It yields the protein CASGSIFEQYF.

The chain links TRBV7-2 to TRBJ2-5, with a tentative D call TRBD2 (5 bases). The CDR3 consists of 15 residues. Trimming took 5 bases from V and 2 from J, leaving 15 bases between them. The germline V gene has CDR1 SGHTA and CDR2 FQGNSA. The DNA for the CDR3 is TGTGCCAGCAGCCCGGGGATGACGGAGCAAGAGACCCAGTACTTC. Its protein is CASSPGMTEQETQYF.

The chain links TRBV7-6 to TRBJ2-1; 11 bases agree with TRBD2. This CDR3 is built from 15 residues. V lost 3 bases, J lost 9 bases, and 7 bases stayed unmatched. CDR1 is SGHVS and CDR2 is FNYEAQ in the germline V gene. The CDR3: CASSFSSGGKGEQFF. CDR3 nucleotide sequence: TGTGCCAGCAGCTTCTCTAGCGGGGGGAAGGGTGAGCAGTTCTTC. The full variable domain, in which reference TRBV7-6 and TRBJ2-1 provide the parts outside the CDR3, is GAGVSQSPRYKVTKRGQDVALRCDPISGHVSLYWYRQALGQGPEFLTYFNYEAQQDKSGLPNDRFSAERPEGSISTLTIQRTEQRDSAMYRCASSFSSGGKGEQFFGPGTRLTVL.

V and J are TRBV10-3 and TRBJ1-1; TRBD1 aligns across 7 bases. Trimming at V came to 0 bases and at J to 3 bases, leaving 1 base not matched to a gene. Germline V gives CDR1 ENHRY, CDR2 SYGVKD. This CDR3 contains 14 residues. The CDR3 loop is CAISESQGYTEAFF. The CDR3 DNA sequence: TGTGCCATCAGTGAGTCACAGGGGTACACTGAAGCTTTCTTT.

This clone appeared a few times. This CDR3 is CASSSGGLLRSYNEQFF. The CDR3 nucleotides are TGTGCCAGCAGCTCTGGCGGACTGCTACGGTCCTACAATGAGCAGTTCTTC. V usage is TRBV7-2 and J usage is TRBJ2-1; D perhaps matches TRBD2 (5 bases). Germline CDR1 SGHTA, CDR2 FQGNSA. V was shortened by 4 bases and J by 1 base, with 17 bases between the two germline ends. CDR3 length: 17 amino acids.

The genes are TRBV6-5 and TRBJ2-3; D perhaps matches TRBD2 (6 bases). The germline V gene has CDR1 MNHEY and CDR2 SVGAGI. V lost 9 bases and J lost 4, with 14 bases in between. The CDR3 spans 13 residues. CDR3 bases: TGTGCCAGTTCTGACGTAGCGGCAGATACGCAGTATTTT. Translation gives CASSDVAADTQYF.

This clone is labeled as medium-sized. This chain links TRBV21-1 with TRBJ1-2; the table's D call of TRBD1 was not tested on the DNA. TRBV21-1 is termed a pseudogene. The CDR3 totals 16 residues. CDR3 sequence: CASSKEQDRGHYGYTF. CDR3 nucleotides: TGTGCCAGCAGCAAAGAACAGGACAGGGGACACTATGGCTACACCTTC.

The chain joins TRBV7-9 to TRBJ2-2; tentatively, D is TRBD1 (5 bases). This CDR3 is 14 amino acids long. CDR1 is SEHNR and CDR2 is FQNEAQ in the germline V gene (reference sequence). The V end lost 5 bases, the J end lost 7 bases, and 14 bases lay between the germline ends. CDR3 DNA sequence: TGTGCCAGCAGCCACACCCCGACAGACGGGGAGCTGTTTTTT. Translated, it gives CASSHTPTDGELFF.